This note documents a single T cell receptor beta chain sequence. This entry comes from a study of blood T cell repertoires in COVID-19. Study-level information: Acute-phase and convalescent COVID-19 samples originated in the United States, Italy and Spain. From T cells, B-cell-depleted T cells, or PBMCs came the material, which was cDNA or gDNA.

Per the original methods: Reference gene primer amplification yielded estimated nucleated cell counts. Profiling relied on immunoSEQ multiplex PCR, and the TCRdb table lists in-frame clones only, not all of them. The V and J calls and clone size were taken over from that table, and D and trimming were inferred from the DNA. The sample consists of roughly 280,000 clones, around 80% of them appearing once. The germline gives CDR1 LGHDT, CDR2 YNNKEL (reference sequence). V lost 6 bases to trimming and J lost 7 bases, with 12 bases between them. The CDR3 covers 13 residues. The sample taken for sequencing was peripheral blood. The receptor was derived from a man in his sixties with acute or convalescent COVID-19. The chain couples TRBV3-1 (or the pseudogene TRBV3-2) to TRBJ2-2; a weak D match, TRBD1 (5 bases). CDR3 sequence: CASSLGHNGELFF. In DNA form, the CDR3 reads TGTGCCAGCAGTCTCGGACATAACGGGGAGCTGTTTTTT.